The sequence of this TCR beta chain was determined in a study of PD-1 blockade in classical Hodgkin lymphoma (dated by TCRdb to about 2020). Notes on the research overall: Nivolumab dosing was 3 mg/kg intravenously every 2 weeks, continuing until either disease progression or unacceptable toxicity. A peripheral blood immune signature of response to PD-1 blockade in classical Hodgkin lymphoma was defined using TCR beta sequencing and CyTOF.

The sample's time point label is to be understood as: cycle 4 day 1 (C4D1), after 5 to 7 weeks of nivolumab. All trial patients had relapsed after autologous stem cell transplantation, with cohorts A, B and C differing in prior brentuximab vedotin exposure. The trial cohort was composed of about 58 patients with relapsed/refractory classical Hodgkin lymphoma, for whom complete response, partial response or progressive disease was recorded as best overall response. In the multi-cohort phase II CheckMate 205 trial, trial patients received single-agent nivolumab. Best overall response was determined by an independent review committee according to the 2007 International Working Group response criteria. Trial PBMCs were collected just before the start of nivolumab (C1D1) and during therapy at cycle 2 day 1 and cycle 4 day 1. Peripheral blood was collected in 8 mL Vacutainer Cell Preparation Tubes, from which PBMCs were isolated by centrifugation and then cryopreserved.

V is reduced by 4 bases and J by 4 bases, leaving a spacing of 5 bases between them. Inclusive of the bounding cysteine and phenylalanine, the CDR3 is 12 residues long. The kept DNA is CDR3 alone, 36 bases in frame from the first base. CDR1 and CDR2 are read off the germline V gene as SNHLY and FYNNEI. Regarding this clone: Its antigen is currently not known. Per-nucleotide qualities are absent, and no much larger clonotype sits a single base away.

Overall study outcomes, separate from this receptor: CD4+ but not CD8+ TCR diversity rose significantly by C4D1 (p=0.0027 vs p=0.16), most apparent in complete responders (p=0.02). Baseline TCR diversity was reported as lower in newly diagnosed patients than in healthy donors, and lower still in relapsed/refractory patients. The study was limited to a single clinical trial cohort, and causes of repertoire differences, possibly disease activity or prior therapy, remained undefined. Patients starting nivolumab less than 1 year after ASCT had lower diversity and were excluded from later analyses to avoid confounding by immune reconstitution. Trial patients achieving complete response had baseline diversity similar to newly diagnosed patients, whereas partial responders and progressors had significantly lower diversity.

Genomic DNA was isolated using the Qiagen DNeasy kit from unsorted PBMCs as well as from negatively selected CD4+ and CD8+ fractions. Amplification of TCR beta CDR3 regions was done by immunoSEQ multiplex PCR with primers that anneal to V and J segments. A synthetic immune receptor repertoire was used to minimize amplification bias, and any residual bias was removed computationally once sequencing was done. In the original analysis: Repertoire diversity was quantified as the Shannon entropy index using custom Python scripts. Unsorted, CD4+ and CD8+ repertoires were analyzed separately, except in combined analyses where CD4+ and CD8+ sequences were merged in silico. A clone counted as expanded when the clone's frequency after treatment rose at least 2-fold relative to C1D1, and clones undetected at baseline were given a pseudocount of 0.5. Clones with 0 or 1 copy at C1D1 were classified as singleton clones, and clones with 2 or more copies were classified as non-singleton clones. By matching protein sequences in sorted samples from the same patient, clones expanded in unsorted samples were annotated as CD4+, CD8+ or unknown. Wilcoxon tests were applied to paired samples to test diversity changes from C1D1 to C4D1. The source is immuneACCESS, and TCRdb retained only in-frame sequences with V and J called. Part of the clones is not carried over; for the studies checked, unresolved V genes explain less than half of this, and the remainder is unexplained. V, J and clone size were drawn from that table, and D and trimming were deduced from the DNA. The sample table records about 47,000 clones; roughly 90% of these occur just once. About 14% of the sample goes to the ten largest clones.

This sequence uses TRBV2 and TRBJ1-3; the D gene assignment is ambiguous. The receptor's source is a human donor with classical Hodgkin lymphoma. Sequencing used peripheral blood mononuclear cells (PBMCs), obtained before the fourth cycle of nivolumab. The CDR3 is CASSVSGNTIYF. The nucleotide sequence reads as follows: TGTGCCAGCAGTGTCTCCGGAAACACCATATATTTT.